The 2 T cell receptor beta chains given below trace back to one sample, sequenced in a study of identical twins. A single record per CDR3 protein comes from TCRdb applying MiXCR to the 5' RACE reads. The top ten clones hold about 0.53% of a sample with 450,000 or so distinct CDR3 sequences, 11% to 15% of them seen once. The sample was also linked to a second study, of yellow fever vaccine responses in identical twins.

The sample was CD4+ T cells sorted from blood. The receptor source for this set is a woman under 30 in good health.

The CDR3: CAIGGTGDNQPQHF. CDR3 bases: TGTGCCATCGGCGGGACAGGGGATAATCAGCCCCAGCATTTT. The chain is built from TRBV10-3 and TRBJ1-5, with 10 nucleotides matching TRBD1. The V gene end was trimmed by 8 bases and the J gene end by 4 bases; junction bases not matched to a gene: 5. CDR1 and CDR2 (germline): ENHRY, SYGVKD. The CDR3 consists of 14 residues.

This clonotype has only a few counts. Here the CDR3 reads CASLPRGGTETQYF. The CDR3 DNA sequence: TGTGCCAGTCTACCCCGGGGGGGCACCGAGACCCAGTACTTC. V gene TRBV6-1 combines with J gene TRBJ2-5; 8 nucleotides line up with TRBD2. CDR1 is MNHNS, CDR2 SASEGT, per germline. V was clipped by 9 bases and J by 5 bases; unmatched bases: 11. CDR3 length: 14 residues.